This T cell receptor (beta chain) was obtained from a study of vaccination and CD4 T cells after COVID-19. Treatment indicated: roughly 11-day PBMC culture with coronavirus spike peptide pools or control peptides (ViraFEST assay). Under the ViraFEST approach, antigen-specific T cells were expanded with peptide pools and TCRs subsequently sequenced. Trimming at V came to 2 bases and at J to 1 base, leaving 3 bases not matched to a gene. From germline, CDR1 is MGHDK and CDR2 SYGVNS. The CDR3 totals 15 residues. A few counts support this clonotype. Its antigen is still unknown. The study sequenced cultured CD4+ T cell DNA using the Oncomine TCR Beta short-read assay. TCRdb used MiXCR to reprocess the PCR reads, holding one entry per CDR3 protein. The profile shows 15,000 or so distinct CDR3 sequences, 53% of them singletons.

This TCR came from a human donor who had recovered from COVID-19. This material consisted of CD4+ T cells from blood, cultured in vitro, taken before SARS-CoV-2 vaccination. The V gene is TRBV25-1, the J gene TRBJ1-2, with 8 bases aligning to TRBD1. DNA for the CDR3: TGTGCCAGCAGTGAAAGGACAGGGAGTAACTATGGCTACACCTTC. Translating it yields CASSERTGSNYGYTF.